This TCR beta chain was sequenced in a study of T cells after yellow fever vaccination. This clonotype showed up just a few times. TCRdb called the 5' RACE reads again in MiXCR, with one record for every CDR3 protein. The table lists 500,000 to 650,000 distinct CDR3 sequences, around 17% of them singletons. Trimming removed 0 bases from V and 5 bases from J; junction bases left unmatched: 10. Germline assignment: CDR1 SQVTM and CDR2 ANQGSEA. The CDR3 has 16 residues. The source material was PBMCs, sampled more than 4 days after the first yellow fever vaccination. The V and J genes are TRBV29-1 and TRBJ2-1; TRBD1 matches 7 bases. The receptor's source is a man between 18 and 35 years old who received the YFV17D yellow fever vaccine. Written as DNA, the CDR3 is TGCAGCGTTGAAGATCGGAGAGGGACAGCAGACAATGAGCAGTTCTTC. This translates into CSVEDRRGTADNEQFF.